This passage covers 22 T cell receptor beta chains from one sample sequenced in a study of Graves' ophthalmopathy and Graves' hyperthyroidism. Amplified TCR beta CDR3 regions were obtained using RNA transcripts as template. RT-PCR in the first round used HTBI primers; a second-round multiplex PCR followed. In TCRdb, the multiplex PCR reads were re-called with MiXCR into one record per CDR3 protein. Of hundreds of thousands of distinct CDR3 sequences in the sample, approximately 15% were seen once. The material sequenced was peripheral blood. The receptors were gathered from a woman younger than 30 with stable Graves' hyperthyroidism.

This clonotype was seen at least ten times. This rearrangement joins TRBV12-3 or TRBV12-4 to TRBJ2-5; D might be TRBD2 (5 bases). The V gene lost 4 bases and the J gene lost 4 bases, with 10 bases spanning the gap. The CDR3 has 13 amino acids. The CDR3 sequence: CASSSDGGETQYF. The CDR3 bases are TGTGCCAGCAGTTCCGACGGAGGAGAGACCCAGTACTTC.

This clonotype appeared a few times. The chain carries TRBV6-5 and TRBJ2-1, with D hard to call. CDR1 is MNHEY and CDR2 is SVGAGI in the germline V gene. V dropped 0 bases and J dropped 9 bases, with 12 bases sitting between them. CDR3 length: 14 residues. In DNA form, the CDR3 reads TGTGCCAGCAGTTACTCAGACCTAAATGGTGAGCAGTTCTTC. Translation gives CASSYSDLNGEQFF.

This clonotype was seen many times. The V and J genes are TRBV12-3 or TRBV12-4 and TRBJ1-2, with 8 positions matching TRBD1. This CDR3 has 15 residues. V dropped 0 bases and J dropped 7; count of bases not matched to a gene: 7. In nucleotides, the CDR3 is TGTGCCAGCAGTTTAGCACTCCAGGGGGCGCGTGGCTACACCTTC. Protein product: CASSLALQGARGYTF.

The CDR3, as DNA: TGTGCCAGCAGCTTAGGTGTGGGACTTCAAGAGACCCAGTACTTC. Translated: CASSLGVGLQETQYF. The V gene is TRBV7-2, the J gene TRBJ2-5, with D possibly being TRBD2 (6 bases). This CDR3 has 15 amino acids. The germline gives CDR1 SGHTA, CDR2 FQGNSA. Trimming removed 1 base from V and 2 bases from J, with 11 bases in between.

This clonotype was seen many times. V is TRBV7-2 and J is TRBJ2-2; TRBD1 is a possible D gene (5 bases). V lost 5 bases to trimming and J lost 1 base, with 11 bases between them. Germline V lookup: CDR1 SGHTA, CDR2 FQGNSA. The CDR3 covers 15 residues. The CDR3 coding sequence is TGTGCCAGCAGCACCCAAAGGGGGAACACCGGGGAGCTGTTTTTT. This sequence encodes CASSTQRGNTGELFF.

This clonotype has more than one count but fewer than ten. At one end, the junction sequence differs from germline, possibly due to a read error. The chain recombines TRBV12-3 or TRBV12-4 with TRBJ2-5; TRBD1 or TRBD2 may be the D gene (6 bases each). The CDR3 spans 17 residues. CDR3 nucleotides: TGTGCCAGCAGTTTAGCGCTAGGGGGGCGGACCCAAGAGACCAAGTACTTC. It is translated as CASSLALGGRTQETKYF.

At least ten counts were recorded for this clonotype. The chain carries TRBV29-1 and TRBJ2-2, with D unresolved. Trimming removed 7 bases from V and 0 bases from J, with 9 bases in between. Per the germline V gene, CDR1 is SQVTM and CDR2 is ANQGSEA. The CDR3 is 13 amino acids. This CDR3 is CSGRRSNTGELFF. The CDR3 nucleotides are TGCAGCGGTAGGAGATCGAACACCGGGGAGCTGTTTTTT.

This clonotype has a count of ten or more. The rearrangement joins TRBV2 to TRBJ2-7; 7 bases are a match to TRBD2. V shed 1 base, J shed 0 bases, and the junction held 0 bases outside the gene matches. The CDR3 spans 14 residues. CDR1 is SNHLY and CDR2 is FYNNEI in the germline V gene. The CDR3 here is CASSEERGSYEQYF. The CDR3, as DNA: TGTGCCAGCAGTGAAGAGCGGGGCTCCTACGAGCAGTACTTC.

This clonotype was counted ten times or more. One junction end does not reproduce the germline sequence, and a read error may be involved. V is TRBV7-7 and J is TRBJ2-5, with D tentatively TRBD2 (6 bases). CDR1 and CDR2 from the germline V gene are SSHAT and FNYEAQ (reference sequence). The CDR3 is 15 amino acids. CDR3 in amino acids: CASSPNPGDQETQYF. The DNA for the CDR3 is TGTGCTAGCAGCCCTAACCCGGGAGACCAAGAGACCCAGTACTTC. Full variable domain (remainder filled in from reference TRBV7-7 and TRBJ2-5): GAGVSQSPRYKVTKRGQDVTLRCDPISSHATLYWYQQALGQGPEFLTYFNYEAQPDKSGLPSDRFSAERPEGSISTLTIQRTEQRDSAMYRCASSPNPGDQETQYFGPGTRLLVL.

This clonotype showed up many times. The chain links TRBV6-2 or TRBV6-3 to TRBJ2-7; no firm D call. CDR1 and CDR2 from the germline V gene are MNHEY and SVGEGT. This CDR3 region has 12 residues. V was clipped by 8 bases and J by 2 bases, with 10 bases between them. CDR3 nucleotides: TGTGCCAGCTGGACGCGCGCCTACGAGCAGTACTTC. Translation: CASWTRAYEQYF.

The rearrangement joins TRBV3-1 to TRBJ2-7; 8 nucleotides match TRBD1. The CDR3 totals 16 residues. Trimming took 0 bases from V and 1 from J; bases not matched to a gene: 5. Germline CDR1 and CDR2: LGHDT and YNNKEL (reference sequence). The CDR3 bases are TGTGCCAGCAGCCAAGAAGAGAGGACAGGGTCCTACGAGCAGTACTTC. Its translation is CASSQEERTGSYEQYF.

The sample holds many counts of this clonotype. This rearrangement joins TRBV6-2 or TRBV6-3 to TRBJ1-5; D remains ambiguous. Between the trimmed V and J ends, which lost 1 base and 9 bases, there was a span of 7 bases. CDR1 is MNHEY and CDR2 is SVGEGT in the germline V gene. The CDR3 contains 12 residues. CDR3 nucleotide sequence: TGTGCCAGCAGTTACTGGGCAGGGCCCCAGCATTTT. Protein: CASSYWAGPQHF.

This clonotype was seen only a few times. The chain couples TRBV18 to TRBJ1-2, with 9 bases lining up with TRBD1. Looked up from germline, CDR1 is KGHSH and CDR2 is LQKENI. The CDR3 runs 14 residues. Germline trimming cut 2 bases from V and 6 bases from J; bases unmatched to any gene: 4. In DNA form, the CDR3 reads TGTGCCAGCTCACCAAGTACAGGGGGCAATGGCTACACCTTC. This codes for CASSPSTGGNGYTF. Supplemented by reference TRBV18 and TRBJ1-2, the full variable domain reads NAGVMQNPRHLVRRRGQEARLRCSPMKGHSHVYWYRQLPEEGLKFMVYLQKENIIDESGMPKERFSAEFPKEGPSILRIQQVVRGDSAAYFCASSPSTGGNGYTFGSGTRLTVV.

This clonotype was counted at least ten times. V usage is TRBV6-1 and J usage is TRBJ1-2; unclear D gene. The CDR3 runs to 12 residues. V lost 2 bases to trimming and J lost 7 bases, with 8 bases between them. Germline V CDR1 and CDR2: MNHNS, SASEGT. CDR3 in amino acids: CASSENPGGYTF. The CDR3 DNA sequence: TGTGCCAGCAGTGAAAACCCGGGTGGCTACACCTTC.

This clonotype was observed a handful of times. One end of the junction is discordant with germline, which a read error may explain. The rearrangement links TRBV7-2 to TRBJ2-4, with 7 bases identical to TRBD1. Germline V gene lookup returns CDR1 SGHTA and CDR2 FQGNSA. The CDR3 contains 15 residues. This CDR3 is CASSLAGQTVNIKYF. In DNA, the CDR3 is TGTGCCAGCAGCTTAGCGGGACAGACAGTAAACATTAAGTACTTC.

In its sample, this clonotype was seen a few times. The J gene is TRBJ2-1, the V gene TRBV6-2 or TRBV6-3; 9 bases fit TRBD2. V trimming: 2 bases; J trimming: 7 bases; junction bases outside the gene matches: 6. Per germline, CDR1 MNHEY and CDR2 SVGEGT. The length of the CDR3 is 15 residues. The CDR3 DNA reads TGTGCCAGCAGTTACCATGCTACTAGCGGGAATGAGCAGTTCTTC. Translation: CASSYHATSGNEQFF.

In this sample, this clonotype turned up many times. V gene TRBV29-1 combines with J gene TRBJ2-7, with D perhaps TRBD2 (6 bases). Trimming removed 0 bases from V and 6 bases from J, with 18 bases in between. CDR1 and CDR2 (germline): SQVTM, ANQGSEA. The CDR3 is 15 residues long. CDR3 nucleotides: TGCAGCGTTGAAGATCCCGCAGTTTTGGGACTCGAGCAGTACTTC. Translated: CSVEDPAVLGLEQYF.

The rearrangement links TRBV6-2 or TRBV6-3 to TRBJ1-2, with 7 nucleotides matching TRBD1. CDR3 length: 14 residues. Germline loops: CDR1 MNHEY, CDR2 SVGEGT. After removal of 7 bases from V and 0 bases from J, the junction contained 5 bases not matched to a gene. The DNA of the CDR3 is TGTGCCAGCATGGGGACAGCAGCTAACTATGGCTACACCTTC. It codes for CASMGTAANYGYTF.

This clonotype was observed many times. The V gene is TRBV12-3 or TRBV12-4, the J gene TRBJ1-2; D is uncertain. The CDR3 contains 16 residues. The V end was cut by 2 bases, the J end by 0 bases, with 13 bases between. This chain's CDR3 is CASSLPHAATNYGYTF. CDR3 in DNA: TGTGCCAGCAGTTTACCCCATGCAGCTACTAACTATGGCTACACCTTC.

This clonotype was recorded many times. V usage is TRBV7-2 and J usage is TRBJ2-7; D is undetermined. Deletions cut 5 bases from V and 3 bases from J, with 8 bases between. There are 12 residues in the CDR3. Germline lookup yields CDR1 SGHTA and CDR2 FQGNSA. CDR3 sequence: CASSPWRYEQYF. CDR3 sequence (DNA): TGTGCCAGCAGCCCCTGGCGCTACGAGCAGTACTTC. The full variable domain, completed using reference TRBV7-2 and TRBJ2-7, is GAGVSQSPSNKVTEKGKDVELRCDPISGHTALYWYRQSLGQGLEFLIYFQGNSAPDKSGLPSDRFSAERTGGSVSTLTIQRTQQEDSAVYLCASSPWRYEQYFGPGTRLTVT.

In the case of this clonotype: One end of the junction fails to match germline, which may point to a read error. The V gene is TRBV6-1, the J gene TRBJ2-4, with D perhaps TRBD1 or TRBD2 (6 bases each). The V gene's germline CDR1 is MNHNS and CDR2 SASEGT. This CDR3 spans 17 amino acids. CDR3 loop: CASSEWSSWGAKNIKYF. CDR3 nucleotides: TGTGCCAGCAGTGAATGGTCCAGCTGGGGGGCCAAAAACATTAAGTACTTC.

This clonotype was recorded at least ten times. The chain joins TRBV7-2 to TRBJ1-2; 10 positions agree with TRBD1. The CDR3 spans 14 residues. CDR1 and CDR2 (germline): SGHTA, FQGNSA. V lost 5 bases to trimming and J lost 8 bases; unmatched junction nucleotides: 8. The CDR3 spells CASSPRQGALGYTF. For the CDR3, the DNA is TGTGCCAGCAGCCCGAGACAGGGGGCGCTGGGCTACACCTTC. Using reference TRBV7-2 and TRBJ1-2 for the parts outside the CDR3, the full variable domain is GAGVSQSPSNKVTEKGKDVELRCDPISGHTALYWYRQSLGQGLEFLIYFQGNSAPDKSGLPSDRFSAERTGGSVSTLTIQRTQQEDSAVYLCASSPRQGALGYTFGSGTRLTVV.